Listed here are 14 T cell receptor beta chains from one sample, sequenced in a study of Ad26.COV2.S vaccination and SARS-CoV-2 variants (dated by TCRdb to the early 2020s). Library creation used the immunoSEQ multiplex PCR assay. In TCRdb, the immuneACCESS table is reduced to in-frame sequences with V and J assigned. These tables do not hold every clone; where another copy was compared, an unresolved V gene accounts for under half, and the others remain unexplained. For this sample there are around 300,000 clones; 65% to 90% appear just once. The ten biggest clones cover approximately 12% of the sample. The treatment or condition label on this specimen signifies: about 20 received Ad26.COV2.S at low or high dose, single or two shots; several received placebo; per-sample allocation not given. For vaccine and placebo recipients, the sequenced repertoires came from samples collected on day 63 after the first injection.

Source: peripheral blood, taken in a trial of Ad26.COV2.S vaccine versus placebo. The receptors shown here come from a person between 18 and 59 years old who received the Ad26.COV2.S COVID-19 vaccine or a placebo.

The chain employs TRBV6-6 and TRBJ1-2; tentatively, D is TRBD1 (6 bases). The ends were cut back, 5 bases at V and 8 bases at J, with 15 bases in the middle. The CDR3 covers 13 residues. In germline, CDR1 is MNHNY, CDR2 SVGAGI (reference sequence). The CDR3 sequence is CASSPSGGGGYTF. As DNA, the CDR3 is TGTGCCAGCAGTCCCTCGGGGGGCGGGGGCTACACCTTC.

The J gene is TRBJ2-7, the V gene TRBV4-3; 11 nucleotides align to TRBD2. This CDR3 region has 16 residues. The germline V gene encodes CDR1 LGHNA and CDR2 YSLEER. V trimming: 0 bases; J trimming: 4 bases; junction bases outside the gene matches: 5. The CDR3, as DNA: TGCGCCAGCAGCCAAGATTTGTTAGCGGGAGGGTACGAGCAGTACTTC. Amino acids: CASSQDLLAGGYEQYF.

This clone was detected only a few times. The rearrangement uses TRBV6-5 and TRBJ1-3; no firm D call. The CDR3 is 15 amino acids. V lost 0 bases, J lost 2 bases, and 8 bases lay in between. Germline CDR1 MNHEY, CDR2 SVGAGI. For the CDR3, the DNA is TGTGCCAGCAGTTACTCGGCAGCCACTGGAAACACCATATATTTT. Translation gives CASSYSAATGNTIYF.

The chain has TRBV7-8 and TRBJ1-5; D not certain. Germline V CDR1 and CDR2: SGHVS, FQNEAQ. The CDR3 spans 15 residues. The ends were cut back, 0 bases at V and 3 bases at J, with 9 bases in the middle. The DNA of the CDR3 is TGTGCCAGCAGCTTAGCGCCCGGGGTCAATCAGCCCCAGCATTTT. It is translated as CASSLAPGVNQPQHF.

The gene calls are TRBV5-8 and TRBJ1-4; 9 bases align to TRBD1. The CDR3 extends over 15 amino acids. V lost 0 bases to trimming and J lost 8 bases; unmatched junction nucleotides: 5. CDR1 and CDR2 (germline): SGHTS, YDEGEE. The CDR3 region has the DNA TGTGCCAGCAGCTTGGGGGACAGGGTATTGGAAAAACTGTTTTTT. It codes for CASSLGDRVLEKLFF.

The CDR3: CASSSTSQTGYEQYF. The CDR3 DNA is TGTGCCAGCAGCAGCACCTCACAGACAGGGTACGAGCAGTACTTC. The V gene is TRBV6-2 or TRBV6-3, the J gene TRBJ2-7; 7 bases fit TRBD1. The CDR3 covers 15 residues. CDR1 is MNHEY and CDR2 is SVGEGT in the germline V gene. Trimming at V came to 6 bases and at J to 4 bases, leaving 12 bases not matched to a gene.

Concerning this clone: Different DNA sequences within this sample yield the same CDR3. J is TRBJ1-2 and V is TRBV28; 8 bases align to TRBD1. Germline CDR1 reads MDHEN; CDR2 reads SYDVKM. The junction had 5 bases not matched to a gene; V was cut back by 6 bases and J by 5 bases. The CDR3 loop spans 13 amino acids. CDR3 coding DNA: TGTGCCAGCAGCCTCGGACAGGGTTATGGCTACACCTTC. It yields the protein CASSLGQGYGYTF.

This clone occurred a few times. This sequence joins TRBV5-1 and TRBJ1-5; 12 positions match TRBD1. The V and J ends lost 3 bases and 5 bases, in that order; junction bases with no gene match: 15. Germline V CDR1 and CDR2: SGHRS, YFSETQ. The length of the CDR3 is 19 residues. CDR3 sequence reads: CASSSTPGQGAKGDQPQHF. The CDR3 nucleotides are TGCGCCAGCAGCTCTACCCCGGGACAGGGGGCAAAAGGGGATCAGCCCCAGCATTTT.

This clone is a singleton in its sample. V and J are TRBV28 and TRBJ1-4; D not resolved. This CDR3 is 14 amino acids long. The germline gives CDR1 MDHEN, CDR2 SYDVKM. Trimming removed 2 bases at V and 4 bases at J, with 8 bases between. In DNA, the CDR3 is TGTGCCAGCAGTTTAGGACGGGATAATGAAAAACTGTTTTTT. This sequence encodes CASSLGRDNEKLFF.

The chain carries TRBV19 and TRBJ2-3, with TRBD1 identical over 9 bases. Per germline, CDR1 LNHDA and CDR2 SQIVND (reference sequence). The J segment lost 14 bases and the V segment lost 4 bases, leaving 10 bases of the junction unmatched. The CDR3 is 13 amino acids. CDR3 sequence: CASSTITGGESYF. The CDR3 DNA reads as TGTGCCAGTAGTACGATAACAGGGGGCGAATCGTATTTT. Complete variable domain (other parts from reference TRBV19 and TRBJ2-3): DGGITQSPKYLFRKEGQNVTLSCEQNLNHDAMYWYRQDPGQGLRLIYYSQIVNDFQKGDIAEGYSVSREKKESFPLTVTSAQKNPTAFYLCASSTITGGESYFGPGTRLTVL.

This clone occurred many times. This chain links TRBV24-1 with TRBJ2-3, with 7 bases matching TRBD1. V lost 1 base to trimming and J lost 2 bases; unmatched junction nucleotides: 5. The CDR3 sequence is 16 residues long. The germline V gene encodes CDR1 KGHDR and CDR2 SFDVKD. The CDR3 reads CATSDFQGENTDTQYF. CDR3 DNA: TGTGCCACCAGTGATTTTCAGGGGGAGAACACAGATACGCAGTATTTT.

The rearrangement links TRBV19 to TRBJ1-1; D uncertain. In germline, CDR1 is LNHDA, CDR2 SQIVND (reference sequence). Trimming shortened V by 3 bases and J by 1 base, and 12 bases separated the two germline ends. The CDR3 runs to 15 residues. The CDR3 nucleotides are TGTGCCAGTAGTATCCCCGGCGGTCGGAACACTGAAGCTTTCTTT. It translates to CASSIPGGRNTEAFF.

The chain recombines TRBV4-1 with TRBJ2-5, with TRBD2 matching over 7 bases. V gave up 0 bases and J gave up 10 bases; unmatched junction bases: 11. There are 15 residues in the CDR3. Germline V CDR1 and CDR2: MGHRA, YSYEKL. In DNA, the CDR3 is TGCGCCAGCAGCCAAGATGTAGCGGCGGGGGACGGCCAGTACTTC. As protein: CASSQDVAAGDGQYF.

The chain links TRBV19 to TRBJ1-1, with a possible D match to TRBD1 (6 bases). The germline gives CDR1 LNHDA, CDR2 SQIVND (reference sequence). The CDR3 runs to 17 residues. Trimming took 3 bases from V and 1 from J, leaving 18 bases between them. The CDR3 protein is CASSIEVVGGENTEAFF. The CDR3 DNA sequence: TGTGCCAGTAGTATTGAAGTGGTAGGGGGGGAGAACACTGAAGCTTTCTTT.